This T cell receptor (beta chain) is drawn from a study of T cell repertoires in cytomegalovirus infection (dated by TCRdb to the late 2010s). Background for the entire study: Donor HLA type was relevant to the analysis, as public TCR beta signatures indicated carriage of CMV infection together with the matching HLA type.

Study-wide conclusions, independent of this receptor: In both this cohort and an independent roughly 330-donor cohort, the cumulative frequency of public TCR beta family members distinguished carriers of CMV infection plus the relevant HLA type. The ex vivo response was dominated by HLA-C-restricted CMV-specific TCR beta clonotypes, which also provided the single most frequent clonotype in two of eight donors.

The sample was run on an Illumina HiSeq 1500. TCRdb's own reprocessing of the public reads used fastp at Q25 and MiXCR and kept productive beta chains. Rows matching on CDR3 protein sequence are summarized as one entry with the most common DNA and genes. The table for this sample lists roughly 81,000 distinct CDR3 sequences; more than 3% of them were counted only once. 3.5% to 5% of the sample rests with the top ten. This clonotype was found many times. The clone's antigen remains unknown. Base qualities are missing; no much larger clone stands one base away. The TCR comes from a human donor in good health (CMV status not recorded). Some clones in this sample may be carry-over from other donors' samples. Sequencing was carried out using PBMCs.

The DNA is as follows: TGTGCCAGTAGTAAGGGTGACAGCTATTCACCCCTCCACTTT. This sequence encodes CASSKGDSYSPLHF. The chain is made from TRBV19 and TRBJ1-6; TRBD1 is a possible D gene, resting on 5 matching bases. The CDR3 runs 14 amino acids, cysteine and phenylalanine included. Only the CDR3 part of the read is kept: 42 bases, read in frame from the first base. Trimming takes 4 bases from V and 8 bases from J, and the germline ends sit 12 bases apart. Via the germline V gene (reference sequence), CDR1 is LNHDA and CDR2 SQIVND.